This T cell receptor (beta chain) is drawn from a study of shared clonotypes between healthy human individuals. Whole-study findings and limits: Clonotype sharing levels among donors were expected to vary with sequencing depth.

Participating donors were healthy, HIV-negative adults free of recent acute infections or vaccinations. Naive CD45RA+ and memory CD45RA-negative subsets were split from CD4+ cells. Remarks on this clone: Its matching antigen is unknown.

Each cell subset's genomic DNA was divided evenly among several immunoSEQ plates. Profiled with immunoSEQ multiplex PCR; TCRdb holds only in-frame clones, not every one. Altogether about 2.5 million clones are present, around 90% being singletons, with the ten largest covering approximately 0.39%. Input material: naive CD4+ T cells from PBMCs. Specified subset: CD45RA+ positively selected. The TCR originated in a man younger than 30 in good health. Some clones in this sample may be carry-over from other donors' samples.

The CDR3 is CASEPPGREQYF. The CDR3 DNA reads as TGTGCCAGCGAACCACCGGGGAGGGAGCAGTACTTC. The rearrangement joins TRBV28 to TRBJ2-7; D is possibly TRBD2 (6 bases). CDR3 size: 12 residues. The germline V and J ends were trimmed by 8 bases and 7 bases, with 15 bases remaining between them. Germline CDR1 reads MDHEN; CDR2 reads SYDVKM.